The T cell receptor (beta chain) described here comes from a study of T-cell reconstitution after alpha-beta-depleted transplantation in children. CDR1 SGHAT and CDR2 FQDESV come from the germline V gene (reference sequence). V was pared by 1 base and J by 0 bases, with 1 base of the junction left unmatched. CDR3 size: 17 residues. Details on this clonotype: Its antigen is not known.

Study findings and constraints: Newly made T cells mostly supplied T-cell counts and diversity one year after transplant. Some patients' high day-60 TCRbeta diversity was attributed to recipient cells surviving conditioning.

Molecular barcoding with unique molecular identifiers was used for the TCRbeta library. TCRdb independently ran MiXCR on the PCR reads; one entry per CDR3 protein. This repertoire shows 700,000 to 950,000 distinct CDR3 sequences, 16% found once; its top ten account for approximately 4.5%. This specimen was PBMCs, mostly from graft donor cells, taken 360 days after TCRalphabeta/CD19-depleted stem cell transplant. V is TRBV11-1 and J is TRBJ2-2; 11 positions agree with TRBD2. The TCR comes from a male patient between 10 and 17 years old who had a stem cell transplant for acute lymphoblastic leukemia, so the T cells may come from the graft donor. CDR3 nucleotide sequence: TGTGCCAGCAGCTTAGTGGGACTAGCGGCGAACACCGGGGAGCTGTTTTTT. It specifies CASSLVGLAANTGELFF.